This T cell receptor beta chain stems from a study of human T cells and chemical hapten exposure. Overall study context: From small differences in pooled library volume came most of the variation in per-sample TCR yields.

Unique molecular identifiers were affixed to discrete cDNA molecules within the library. Original data processing: The median was about 96,000 TCRs per sample, ranging about 20,000 to 690,600. TCRdb fed the 5' RACE reads into MiXCR, producing one record per CDR3 protein. TCRdb's processing, not the authors' own work, is the source of the V and J calls. This sample has 110,000 or so distinct CDR3 sequences, with 15% to 20% found just once. The authors' total RNA extraction used unfractionated whole blood. This clonotype was found a few times. The antigen remains undetermined. Germline CDR1 and CDR2: MNHNS and SASEGT. This CDR3 has 13 amino acids. Trimming removed 8 bases at V and 5 bases at J, with 14 bases between. The study, taken as a whole, reports: High-frequency TCRs, those above 1 in 1000, stayed the same after DPC sensitization.

The chain links TRBV6-1 to TRBJ2-3; perhaps TRBD2 as D (5 bases). The sequence was obtained from a human donor in good health. The CDR3 sequence is CASGTRDGDTQYF. Here the CDR3 DNA reads TGTGCCAGCGGAACTAGAGATGGAGATACGCAGTATTTT.